The 10 T cell receptor beta chains in this list originate from one sample, sequenced in a study of blood T cell repertoires in COVID-19. The protocol was immunoSEQ multiplex PCR, while the TCRdb copy is restricted to in-frame clones and leaves out a portion. Here the sample spans 160,000 or so clones, around nine tenths being singletons. The specimen sequenced was peripheral blood. These receptor sequences come from a woman in her seventies with COVID-19, enrolled during active disease.

The chain is built from TRBV5-4 and TRBJ2-2, with TRBD2 matching 8 bases. Germline CDR1 and CDR2: SGHNT and YYREEE (reference sequence). After removal of 4 bases from V and 1 base from J, the junction contained 6 bases not matched to a gene. This CDR3 is 16 amino acids long. CDR3 bases: TGTGCCAGCAGCAAGAACGCGGGGGGGAACACCGGGGAGCTGTTTTTT. Translation gives CASSKNAGGNTGELFF.

This clone was observed a single time. V is TRBV5-1 and J is TRBJ1-2, with 7 bases fitting TRBD1. Germline V gene sequence: CDR1 SGHRS, CDR2 YFSETQ. The J segment lost 5 bases and the V segment lost 3 bases, leaving 13 bases of the junction unmatched. This CDR3 region has 16 residues. The CDR3 DNA is TGCGCCAGCAGCTCCGATCTCTCACAGGGGAAGTATGGCTACACCTTC. Translation gives CASSSDLSQGKYGYTF. Using reference TRBV5-1 and TRBJ1-2 for the parts outside the CDR3, the full variable domain is KAGVTQTPRYLIKTRGQQVTLSCSPISGHRSVSWYQQTPGQGLQFLFEYFSETQRNKGNFPGRFSGRQFSNSRSEMNVSTLELGDSALYLCASSSDLSQGKYGYTFGSGTRLTVV.

CDR3 coding DNA: TGTGCCACCAGCATTACAGGGGCGGACGGGGAGCTGTTTTTT. The encoded protein is CATSITGADGELFF. The chain is built from TRBV15 and TRBJ2-2; 7 bases are shared with TRBD1. The CDR3 is made up of 14 amino acids. The germline V gene encodes CDR1 LNHNV and CDR2 YYDKDF (reference sequence). Trimming at V came to 4 bases and at J to 7 bases, leaving 6 bases not matched to a gene.

Here the CDR3 reads CASSLSDNSPLHF. The CDR3 DNA reads TGCGCCAGCAGCTTGAGCGATAATTCACCCCTCCACTTT. The chain couples TRBV5-1 to TRBJ1-6; D remains unclear. The V gene's germline CDR1 is SGHRS and CDR2 YFSETQ. V lost 1 base to trimming and J lost 5 bases, with 4 bases between them. The CDR3 runs to 13 residues.

The gene calls are TRBV19 and TRBJ2-5; tentative D call: TRBD1 (6 bases). V lost 1 base and J 5 bases, leaving 14 bases between the germline ends. The CDR3 extends over 15 amino acids. CDR1 and CDR2 from the germline V gene are LNHDA and SQIVND (reference sequence). In DNA form, the CDR3 reads TGTGCCAGTAGTATAGGTGGGACAACAGGCGAGACCCAGTACTTC. Protein sequence: CASSIGGTTGETQYF.

This chain connects TRBV10-3 to TRBJ2-1; 12 bases line up with TRBD2. CDR1 and CDR2 from the germline V gene are ENHRY and SYGVKD. The trim removed 1 base at V and 8 bases at J, leaving 6 bases unmatched. The CDR3 length is 16 residues. CDR3 sequence (DNA): TGTGCCATCAGTGAGTTTCTAGCGGGGGGGCCCCATGAGCAGTTCTTC. It specifies CAISEFLAGGPHEQFF.

The V and J genes are TRBV2 and TRBJ1-4; possible D gene TRBD1, 5 bases. The germline CDR1 and CDR2 sequences are SNHLY and FYNNEI. The CDR3 length is 13 residues. Trimming cost V 6 bases and J 3 bases, with 8 bases left between them. CDR3 DNA sequence: TGTGCCAGCAGGGGGGAGGCTAATGAAAAACTGTTTTTT. Translation gives CASRGEANEKLFF.

The chain couples TRBV19 to TRBJ1-6, with no clear D. The germline V gene encodes CDR1 LNHDA and CDR2 SQIVND (reference sequence). CDR3 length equals 16 residues. V was cut by 5 bases and J by 6 bases, with 17 bases left in between. In nucleotides, the CDR3 is TGTGCCAGTAGTCCCAGTCTAGGACGGGGTAATTCACCCCTCCACTTT. Translated: CASSPSLGRGNSPLHF.

V gene TRBV7-2 combines with J gene TRBJ1-1, with TRBD1 matching 7 bases. CDR3 length: 15 amino acids. V was pared by 3 bases and J by 1 base, with 5 bases of the junction left unmatched. From germline, CDR1 is SGHTA and CDR2 FQGNSA. CDR3 residues: CASSFTGTENTEAFF. The CDR3 DNA sequence: TGTGCCAGCAGCTTCACGGGGACAGAGAACACTGAAGCTTTCTTT.

The chain combines TRBV28 with TRBJ2-2; D may be TRBD1 (6 bases). The V gene's germline CDR1 is MDHEN and CDR2 SYDVKM. Trimming cost V 7 bases and J 1 base, with 13 bases left between them. The CDR3 is 15 amino acids. The CDR3 here is CASTRRDKNTGELFF. The DNA for the CDR3 is TGTGCCAGCACACGCCGGGACAAGAACACCGGGGAGCTGTTTTTT.